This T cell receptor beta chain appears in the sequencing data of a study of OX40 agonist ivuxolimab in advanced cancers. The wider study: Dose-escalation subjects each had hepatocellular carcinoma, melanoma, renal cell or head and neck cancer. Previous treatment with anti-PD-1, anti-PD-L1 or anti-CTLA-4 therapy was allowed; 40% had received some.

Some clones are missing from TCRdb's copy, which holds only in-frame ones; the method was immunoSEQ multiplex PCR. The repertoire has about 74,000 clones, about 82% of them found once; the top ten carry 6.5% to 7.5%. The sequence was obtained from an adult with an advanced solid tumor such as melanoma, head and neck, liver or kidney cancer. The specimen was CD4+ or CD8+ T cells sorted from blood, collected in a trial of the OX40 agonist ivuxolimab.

The CDR3 bases are TGCGCCAGCAGACCCCGGACAGGGCGGATCGATGGCTACACCTTC. Translating it yields CASRPRTGRIDGYTF. The chain employs TRBV5-1 and TRBJ1-2, with 8 bases lining up with TRBD1. The germline gives CDR1 SGHRS, CDR2 YFSETQ. V trimming: 5 bases; J trimming: 6 bases; junction bases outside the gene matches: 12. CDR3 length: 15 amino acids.